This T cell receptor (beta chain) was recorded in a study of Tregs in tolerant kidney transplant recipients (dated by TCRdb to between 2019 and 2020). As for the study more broadly: Before combined kidney and bone marrow transplantation, this study identified donor-specific regulatory T cells using TCRbeta sequencing and then followed those same cells after transplant.

For TCRbeta CDR3 sequencing, genomic DNA was extracted from sorted cells using the QIAGEN DNeasy Blood and Tissue Kit. High-throughput TCRbeta CDR3 sequencing was carried out commercially through immunoSEQ, with PCR amplification with bias correction and internal controls included. The paper's processing steps were these. A unique productive TCRbeta sequence was defined by the CDR3 nucleotide sequence when primers matched, and otherwise by the CDR3 amino acid sequence together with the Vbeta and Jbeta genes. To correct for sorting error, sequences found in more than one sorted population at a frequency ratio of 2:1 or less were discarded, and the remaining shared sequences were assigned to the population with the higher frequency. A sequence counted as donor-reactive if, in CFSE-low cells, the sequence had a frequency of at least 0.01% and was expanded at least 5-fold compared with unstimulated cells. Repertoire divergence was quantified by Jensen-Shannon divergence calculated from the top 100 TCRbeta sequences ranked by frequency. For samples with multiple sequencing runs, sorting error was corrected in each run separately before the runs were combined. Sourced from immuneACCESS, this table was stored by TCRdb with only in-frame sequences that have V and J called. A share of the clones is absent; for the studies checked, an unresolved V gene accounts for under half, and the remainder has no known explanation. V and J calls and clone size follow that table, whereas D and trimming were derived from the DNA. This sample holds about 81,000 clones; about 91% were observed only once. The biggest ten clones account for 1.6% of the sample.

Transplants used related donors with nonmyeloablative bone marrow transplantation; mixed chimerism was transient in the human trials. Thawed PBMCs were FACS-sorted into unstimulated Tregs (CD4+CD25+CD127-), CD4+ non-Tregs (CD4+CD25-), CD4 cells and CD8 cells. Patients were 4 combined kidney and bone marrow transplant recipients from the ITN036ST trial, and only these trial subjects had samples available. Healthy control blood was processed to PBMCs by Ficoll density gradient and cryopreserved, and patient PBMCs were collected before and after transplant. The sample holds one count of this clone. Its target antigen remains unknown. There are no base qualities to consult, and no much larger clone falls within one base. Findings and caveats that apply to the study as a whole: The most biologically relevant and donor-specific TCRbeta repertoire appeared to be identified by expanding Tregs with activated donor B cells. For some patients, the PCR primers changed as time went on, which meant samples from those patients could not be compared with one another at the nucleotide level. The study was limited by small patient numbers, and the findings need validation in larger populations and under other immunosuppression protocols. Biological reproducibility was not directly addressed, though technical replication error appeared minimal. Donor-specific Treg expansion was found to exceed global Treg expansion in tolerant patients, suggesting antigen-driven rather than nonspecific expansion.

At the junction V is shortened by 1 base and J by 6 bases; bases outside the gene matches: 0. Including cysteine and phenylalanine, the CDR3 has 15 amino acids. Of all the DNA, just the CDR3 is kept, 45 bases in frame from base 1. CDR1 and CDR2 (LGHNA, YNFKEQ) derive from the germline V gene. This sequence uses TRBV4-2 and TRBJ2-1, with 13 bases aligning to TRBD2. The source material was CD4+ T cells from blood (PBMCs), sampled 24 months after the transplant. This receptor was identified in a human patient who received a combined kidney and bone marrow transplant. In patients who had a transplant, some T cells may come from the graft donor. The DNA reads TGTGCCAGCAGCCAAGGGACTAGCGGGAGCAATGAGCAGTTCTTC. The resulting protein is CASSQGTSGSNEQFF.